This T cell receptor (beta chain) was sequenced during a study of cytomegalovirus exposure and HLA in healthy donors. Study results and caveats: Accurate prediction of most subjects' HLA-A and HLA-B alleles from TCR beta sequences was reported.

V lost 2 bases and J lost 5; bases outside the gene matches: 8. The CDR3 loop spans 15 amino acids. Germline V gives CDR1 SGHKS, CDR2 YYEKEE (reference sequence). The PCR made use of 60 Vbeta and 13 Jbeta primers. Assay: immunoSEQ multiplex PCR; the TCRdb copy retains only in-frame clones and omits some. The repertoire shows some 200,000 clones; the top ten hold about 6.8%. As concerns this clone: Its specificity is unknown.

The rearrangement links TRBV5-5 to TRBJ2-5, with 8 bases lining up with TRBD1. Sequenced material: PBMCs. This receptor was identified in a young man in good health and CMV-seronegative. CDR3 nucleotides: TGTGCCAGCAGCTTCATCAGGGGGCGGGTTGAGACCCAGTACTTC. Translation gives CASSFIRGRVETQYF. Together with reference TRBV5-5 and TRBJ2-5, the CDR3 gives the full variable domain: DAGVTQSPTHLIKTRGQQVTLRCSPISGHKSVSWYQQVLGQGPQFIFQYYEKEERGRGNFPDRFSARQFPNYSSELNVNALLLGDSALYLCASSFIRGRVETQYFGPGTRLLVL.